This T cell receptor beta chain originates from a study of blood T cells in healthy people across ages. Primers used in a second PCR of roughly 6 to 11 cycles were a sample-barcoded 5' primer and a J-beta primer mix. TCRdb passed the 5' RACE reads through MiXCR, listing each CDR3 protein once. Of some 750,000 distinct CDR3 sequences listed, around a fifth are singletons. V was cut by 4 bases and J by 0 bases, with 9 bases left in between. Germline V CDR1 and CDR2: SGHDN, FVKESK. The CDR3 has 14 amino acids. The sample comprised blood. The TCR sequence derives from a man between 65 and 79 years old in good health. The chain couples TRBV14 to TRBJ1-1; D gene unclear. CDR3 sequence (DNA): TGTGCCAGCAGCCCCACCGTTGTGAACACTGAAGCTTTCTTT. Translating it yields CASSPTVVNTEAFF.